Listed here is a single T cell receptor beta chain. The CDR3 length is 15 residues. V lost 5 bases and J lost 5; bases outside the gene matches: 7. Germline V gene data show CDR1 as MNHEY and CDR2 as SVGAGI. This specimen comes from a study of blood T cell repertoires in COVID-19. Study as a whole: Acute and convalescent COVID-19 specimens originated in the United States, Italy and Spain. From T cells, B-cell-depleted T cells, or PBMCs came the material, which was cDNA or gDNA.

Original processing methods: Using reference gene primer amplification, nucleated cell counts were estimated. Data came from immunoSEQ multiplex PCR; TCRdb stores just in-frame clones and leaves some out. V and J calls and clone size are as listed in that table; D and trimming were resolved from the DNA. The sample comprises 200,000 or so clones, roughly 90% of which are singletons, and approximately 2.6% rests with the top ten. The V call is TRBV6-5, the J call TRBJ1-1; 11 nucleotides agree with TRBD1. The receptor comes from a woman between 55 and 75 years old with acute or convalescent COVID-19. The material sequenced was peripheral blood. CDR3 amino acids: CASSPGTGGGTEAFF. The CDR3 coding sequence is TGTGCCAGCAGTCCCGGGACAGGGGGAGGGACTGAAGCTTTCTTT.